Listed here are 23 T cell receptor beta chains from one sample, sequenced in a study of blood T cell repertoires in COVID-19. Using immunoSEQ multiplex PCR, the repertoire was profiled, and TCRdb retains in-frame clones only, with some absent. The table includes about 270,000 clones, 80% to 85% detected once. Sequenced: peripheral blood. These receptor sequences come from a woman aged 60-75 years with active or convalescent COVID-19.

The J gene is TRBJ1-2, the V gene TRBV12-5; no clear D gene. This CDR3 is 12 amino acids long. CDR1 is LGHNT and CDR2 is FRNRAP in the germline V gene. V was trimmed by 4 bases and J by 13 bases, leaving 16 bases between them. CDR3 in DNA: TGTGCTAGTGGTTGGCCGCTAGGCTCGCCCACCTTC. This codes for CASGWPLGSPTF.

The V call is TRBV6-2 or TRBV6-3, the J call TRBJ1-2; TRBD1 matches at 10 bases. V trimming: 2 bases; J trimming: 8 bases; junction bases outside the gene matches: 11. This CDR3 contains 16 residues. Germline V gene lookup returns CDR1 MNHEY and CDR2 SVGEGT. Here the CDR3 reads CASSYTPSTGGLGYTF. For the CDR3, the DNA is TGTGCCAGCAGTTACACCCCCTCGACAGGGGGCTTAGGCTACACCTTC.

There are a few counts of this clone. The V call is TRBV5-8, the J call TRBJ1-1; D is undetermined. Looked up from germline, CDR1 is SGHTS and CDR2 is YDEGEE. The CDR3 length is 14 residues. V lost 4 bases, J lost 1 base, and 11 bases lay in between. CDR3 coding DNA: TGTGCCAGCAGCCTTAGAGGGCCGAACACTGAAGCTTTCTTT. Its protein is CASSLRGPNTEAFF.

In this sample, this clone turned up a few times. This chain joins TRBV4-1 and TRBJ2-7; 9 bases are a match to TRBD1. Germline assignment: CDR1 MGHRA and CDR2 YSYEKL. The CDR3 is made up of 16 amino acids. V shed 1 base, J shed 5 bases, and the junction held 9 bases outside the gene matches. CDR3 in amino acids: CASSQGQTGTGHEQYF. In DNA form, the CDR3 reads TGCGCCAGCAGCCAAGGACAAACCGGGACAGGGCACGAGCAGTACTTC.

V is TRBV7-2 and J is TRBJ2-4; perhaps TRBD1 as D (5 bases). The germline gives CDR1 SGHTA, CDR2 FQGNSA. The CDR3 loop spans 14 amino acids. V lost 1 base, J lost 1 base, and 5 bases lay in between. CDR3 DNA: TGTGCCAGCAGCTTAGAGGGGGCCAAAAACATTCAGTACTTC. Translating it yields CASSLEGAKNIQYF.

The CDR3 here is CASSEWAEQFF. CDR3 DNA: TGTGCCAGCAGTGAATGGGCTGAGCAGTTCTTC. The V call is TRBV2, the J call TRBJ2-1; D gene uncertain. In germline, CDR1 is SNHLY, CDR2 FYNNEI. CDR3 size: 11 residues. The germline V and J ends were trimmed by 2 bases and 9 bases, with 5 bases remaining between them.

CDR3 protein: CASSSGGEKLFF. The CDR3 region has the DNA TGTGCCAGCAGTAGCGGGGGTGAAAAACTGTTTTTT. This chain connects TRBV25-1 to TRBJ1-4, with a weak D call TRBD1 (5 bases). Trimming took off 5 bases at V and 7 bases at J, with 8 bases between the two ends. Germline V gene lookup returns CDR1 MGHDK and CDR2 SYGVNS. CDR3 length: 12 amino acids.

The chain uses TRBV5-1 and TRBJ2-7, with 13 bases that match TRBD2. The germline V gene has CDR1 SGHRS and CDR2 YFSETQ. With V trimmed by 0 bases and J by 4 bases, 4 bases remained unmatched. The CDR3 extends over 16 amino acids. The CDR3 DNA follows: TGCGCCAGCAGCTTGGAACTAGCGGGGGGGCGATACGAGCAGTACTTC. Translation: CASSLELAGGRYEQYF.

This clone was counted a few times. J is TRBJ2-3 and V is TRBV2, with TRBD1 matching 7 bases. Germline V lookup: CDR1 SNHLY, CDR2 FYNNEI. V was pared by 8 bases and J by 2 bases, with 10 bases of the junction left unmatched. The CDR3 loop spans 15 amino acids. CDR3 in amino acids: CASASKGAITDTQYF. CDR3 in DNA: TGTGCCAGCGCTAGTAAGGGGGCTATCACAGATACGCAGTATTTT. The full variable domain, rest sourced from reference TRBV2 and TRBJ2-3, is EPEVTQTPSHQVTQMGQEVILRCVPISNHLYFYWYRQILGQKVEFLVSFYNNEISEKSEIFDDQFSVERPDGSNFTLKIRSTKLEDSAMYFCASASKGAITDTQYFGPGTRLTVL.

This clone is a singleton in its sample. CDR3 amino acids: CASSVSGSYNEQFF. As DNA, the CDR3 is TGTGCCAGCAGCGTTAGCGGATCCTACAATGAGCAGTTCTTC. The J gene is TRBJ2-1, the V gene TRBV9, with D tentatively TRBD2 (6 bases). CDR3 length equals 14 residues. Trimming shortened V by 2 bases and J by 1 base, and 7 bases separated the two germline ends. Germline V gene data show CDR1 as SGDLS and CDR2 as YYNGEE.

This chain joins TRBV5-1 and TRBJ1-2; possibly TRBD1 for D (5 bases). The germline V and J ends were trimmed by 0 bases and 10 bases, with 10 bases remaining between them. The length of the CDR3 is 12 residues. Germline V lookup: CDR1 SGHRS, CDR2 YFSETQ. The DNA of the CDR3 is TGCGCCAGCAGCTTGGAGGAGGGGATCTACACCTTC. Its protein product is CASSLEEGIYTF.

The chain couples TRBV14 to TRBJ1-4, with D unresolved. CDR3 length equals 15 residues. Looked up from germline, CDR1 is SGHDN and CDR2 is FVKESK. The V and J ends lost 1 base and 1 base respectively, with 7 bases between them. The CDR3 here is CASSQAGRTNEKLFF. In nucleotides, the CDR3 is TGTGCCAGCAGCCAAGCGGGGAGAACTAATGAAAAACTGTTTTTT.

The V call is TRBV11-2, the J call TRBJ2-5, with D possibly being TRBD1 (5 bases). CDR1 SGHAT and CDR2 FQNNGV come from the germline V gene. V lost 5 bases and J 5 bases, leaving 18 bases between the germline ends. The CDR3 spans 15 residues. The DNA for the CDR3 is TGTGCCAGCAGCCGGACCAGGGTTTTGTCGGAGACCCAGTACTTC. Encoded protein: CASSRTRVLSETQYF.

The chain carries TRBV10-2 and TRBJ2-2; 9 positions match TRBD1. The CDR3 loop spans 16 amino acids. CDR1 is WSHSY and CDR2 is SAAADI in the germline V gene. After removal of 7 bases from V and 1 base from J, the junction contained 7 bases not matched to a gene. The CDR3 nucleotides read TGCGCCAGCAAAGGGACAGGGATTCTGAACACCGGGGAGCTGTTTTTT. This codes for CASKGTGILNTGELFF.

The rearrangement joins TRBV11-3 to TRBJ2-3, with 8 bases that match TRBD2. Germline values: CDR1 SGHNT, CDR2 YENEEA. The CDR3 is 17 amino acids. J lost 5 bases, V lost 0 bases, and 10 bases had no gene match. This CDR3 is CASSLDLGGGLKDTQYF. In DNA, the CDR3 is TGTGCCAGCAGCTTAGATCTTGGCGGGGGGCTGAAAGATACGCAGTATTTT.

The chain is built from TRBV12-3 or TRBV12-4 and TRBJ2-1; possible D gene TRBD1, 5 bases. V lost 6 bases and J lost 8, with 8 bases in between. This CDR3 spans 11 amino acids. CDR3 amino acids: CASRIGDEQFF. The DNA for the CDR3 is TGTGCCAGCAGAATAGGGGATGAGCAGTTCTTC.

The chain carries TRBV4-2 and TRBJ2-1; maybe TRBD1 (6 bases). V was clipped by 3 bases and J by 5 bases, with 14 bases between them. CDR1 LGHNA and CDR2 YNFKEQ come from the germline V gene. The CDR3 is made up of 15 amino acids. CDR3 bases: TGTGCCAGCAGCCACTCCGGGACAACTAACAATGAGCAGTTCTTC. This gives the protein CASSHSGTTNNEQFF.

The gene calls are TRBV7-9 and TRBJ2-1; TRBD2 is a possible D gene (5 bases). Per germline, CDR1 SEHNR and CDR2 FQNEAQ (reference sequence). V lost 1 base and J lost 1, with 11 bases in between. The CDR3 has 16 residues. The CDR3 DNA reads TGTGCCAGCAGCTTAGGAGACTACCGTTCCTACAATGAGCAGTTCTTC. Protein product: CASSLGDYRSYNEQFF.

The chain has TRBV10-3 and TRBJ2-5; 8 bases line up with TRBD2. J was trimmed by 5 bases and V by 4 bases; bases with no gene match: 6. CDR3 length equals 14 residues. Germline CDR1 and CDR2: ENHRY and SYGVKD. CDR3 DNA sequence: TGTGCCATCAGTGCATATAGCGGGGAGGAGACCCAGTACTTC. Translation gives CAISAYSGEETQYF.

Only a few counts were recorded for this clone. The J gene is TRBJ1-6, the V gene TRBV9, with 8 positions matching TRBD1. Germline V gene data show CDR1 as SGDLS and CDR2 as YYNGEE. Germline trimming cut 3 bases from V and 7 bases from J; bases unmatched to any gene: 9. There are 16 residues in the CDR3. The DNA for the CDR3 is TGTGCCAGCAGCGAGCTCCAGGGGGCGAACAATTCACCCCTCCACTTT. It translates to CASSELQGANNSPLHF.

The rearrangement links TRBV4-1 to TRBJ2-6; no clear D. CDR3 length: 16 residues. Germline values: CDR1 MGHRA, CDR2 YSYEKL. V was trimmed by 0 bases and J by 0 bases, leaving 6 bases between them. The CDR3, as DNA: TGCGCCAGCAGCCAAGATCTACGCTCTGGGGCCAACGTCCTGACTTTC. Encoded protein: CASSQDLRSGANVLTF.

The genes are TRBV5-1 and TRBJ2-1; 8 nucleotides line up with TRBD2. The CDR3 spans 17 residues. V lost 2 bases and J lost 7; bases outside the gene matches: 14. Germline CDR1 reads SGHRS; CDR2 reads YFSETQ. The CDR3 region has the DNA TGCGCCAGCAGCTTAACCATAGGAGCGGGGGTAGGGAATGAGCAGTTCTTC. It encodes CASSLTIGAGVGNEQFF.

This clone has more than one count but fewer than ten. The chain recombines TRBV9 with TRBJ2-7; 8 bases are shared with TRBD2. The CDR3 has 15 residues. Losses at the gene ends were 0 bases for V and 2 bases for J; bases not matched to a gene: 4. Per the germline V gene, CDR1 is SGDLS and CDR2 is YYNGEE. In nucleotides, the CDR3 is TGTGCCAGCAGCGTAGGACTAGCGCCCACCTACGAGCAGTACTTC. Translation: CASSVGLAPTYEQYF.